This T cell receptor (beta chain) was retrieved from a study of blood T cell repertoires in COVID-19. Study-level information: Samples representing acute and convalescent COVID-19 were sourced from the United States, Italy and Spain. Nucleic acid was either cDNA or gDNA, and it came from T cells, B-cell-depleted T cells, or PBMCs.

Per the authors' pipeline: By means of reference gene primer amplification, nucleated cell counts were estimated. TCRdb's table, derived via immunoSEQ multiplex PCR, lists solely in-frame clones and lacks some. V and J calls and clone size come straight from that table; D and trimming were deduced from the DNA. The sample consists of 110,000 or so clones, 82% of them appearing once. Germline loops: CDR1 SGHVS, CDR2 FNYEAQ. V was pared by 0 bases and J by 3 bases, with 8 bases of the junction left unmatched. CDR3 length: 16 residues. The specimen was peripheral blood. The chain is built from TRBV7-6 and TRBJ2-7; 7 bases are a match to TRBD2. The TCR originated in a woman of 80 years or more with acute or convalescent COVID-19. CDR3 bases: TGTGCCAGCAGCTTAGCGTCGGCGGGAGTGGACTACGAGCAGTACTTC. This gives the protein CASSLASAGVDYEQYF.